The clone carrying this T cell receptor beta chain was seen only a few times. The antigen is unknown. This sample includes further DNA sequences coding for the same CDR3. By way of CD45RO/CCR7/CD25/CD127/CD95/CD27, the CD4+ regulatory, stem cell-like memory, central memory and naive cells were sorted. Germline CDR1 reads MNHEY; CDR2 reads SVGAGI. The CDR3 covers 14 residues. Between the trimmed V and J ends, which lost 0 bases and 5 bases, there was a span of 10 bases. The record originates from a study of beta chain features in type 1 diabetes. Study-level information: Over all samples combined, 107,917,701 sorted cells were examined.

Broader study findings: Researchers caution that PCR might favor shorter templates, equally among patients and controls.

cDNA synthesis used the whole RNA isolate, giving expressed TCRB sequences. Average reads for naive, central memory and regulatory T cell samples were some 3.9 million. This table comes from immunoSEQ multiplex PCR, and its TCRdb copy is limited to in-frame clones, with some not included. The table shows fewer than 650,000 clones, with around 15% occurring only once. The source is a man in his late teens or twenties in good health. The specimen was naive CD4+ T cells from blood. The chain is built from TRBV6-5 and TRBJ1-2; D is uncertain. This CDR3 reads CASSYSRGRYGYTF. The CDR3 nucleotides read TGTGCCAGCAGTTACTCGAGAGGGCGGTATGGCTACACCTTC.